Below, 8 T cell receptor beta chains from the same sample are listed, as sequenced in a study of OX40 agonist ivuxolimab in advanced cancers. TCRdb's copy holds only in-frame clones and misses some; the assay was immunoSEQ multiplex PCR. The sample contains approximately 71,000 clones, around 94% of which appear only once. The sample here was CD4+ or CD8+ T cells sorted from blood, taken in a trial of the OX40 agonist ivuxolimab. The receptors were gathered from an adult with an advanced solid tumor such as melanoma, head and neck, liver or kidney cancer.

The sample holds a few counts of this clone. The chain has TRBV27 and TRBJ1-1, with a tentative D call TRBD1 (6 bases). V was cut by 8 bases and J by 5 bases, with 18 bases left in between. Germline CDR1 and CDR2: MNHEY and SMNVEV (reference sequence). The CDR3 has 14 amino acids. The CDR3 reads CASATWRGGTEAFF. The CDR3 DNA sequence: TGTGCCAGCGCTACTTGGCGAGGGGGGACTGAAGCTTTCTTT.

J is TRBJ2-7 and V is TRBV27, with 7 bases matching TRBD1. J was trimmed by 0 bases and V by 5 bases; bases with no gene match: 1. The V gene's germline CDR1 is MNHEY and CDR2 SMNVEV (reference sequence). The CDR3 covers 13 residues. CDR3 region: CASSDRASYEQYF. CDR3 DNA: TGTGCCAGCAGTGACAGGGCCTCCTACGAGCAGTACTTC.

The chain is built from TRBV29-1 and TRBJ1-1; possibly TRBD1 for D (6 bases). CDR1 is SQVTM and CDR2 is ANQGSEA in the germline V gene. V lost 4 bases, J lost 3 bases, and 21 bases lay in between. The length of the CDR3 is 16 residues. The CDR3: CSVARFRGALYTEAFF. In DNA form, the CDR3 reads TGCAGCGTTGCCAGGTTTAGGGGGGCGTTGTACACTGAAGCTTTCTTT.

V usage is TRBV7-6 and J usage is TRBJ2-1, with 12 positions matching TRBD2. CDR1 is SGHVS, CDR2 FNYEAQ, per germline. V gave up 4 bases and J gave up 5 bases; unmatched junction bases: 6. This CDR3 region has 16 residues. This CDR3 is CASSSALAGGNNEQFF. CDR3 sequence (DNA): TGTGCCAGCAGCTCCGCTCTAGCGGGAGGGAACAATGAGCAGTTCTTC. The whole variable domain, remainder taken from reference TRBV7-6 and TRBJ2-1, is GAGVSQSPRYKVTKRGQDVALRCDPISGHVSLYWYRQALGQGPEFLTYFNYEAQQDKSGLPNDRFSAERPEGSISTLTIQRTEQRDSAMYRCASSSALAGGNNEQFFGPGTRLTVL.

V gene TRBV6-5 combines with J gene TRBJ1-2; 8 bases agree with TRBD1. Germline loops: CDR1 MNHEY, CDR2 SVGAGI. The V and J ends lost 5 bases and 5 bases, in that order; junction bases with no gene match: 7. The CDR3 is made up of 14 amino acids. The CDR3 here is CASSNGQGWYGYTF. The CDR3 DNA is TGTGCCAGCAGTAACGGACAGGGTTGGTATGGCTACACCTTC.

This chain joins TRBV6-5 and TRBJ1-2; D is unclear. Germline V CDR1 and CDR2: MNHEY, SVGAGI. V shed 0 bases and J shed 0 bases, with 11 bases lying between them. The CDR3 spans 16 residues. CDR3 region: CASSYSIPEANYGYTF. The CDR3 nucleotides are TGTGCCAGCAGTTACTCGATACCAGAAGCTAACTATGGCTACACCTTC.

V is TRBV4-2 and J is TRBJ1-4; a weak D match, TRBD1 (5 bases). CDR3 size: 16 residues. V shed 4 bases and J shed 5 bases, with 17 bases lying between them. CDR1 LGHNA and CDR2 YNFKEQ come from the germline V gene. As DNA, the CDR3 is TGTGCCAGCAGCCCTACCCTGCAGGGACGGAATGAAAAACTGTTTTTT. It yields the protein CASSPTLQGRNEKLFF.

The chain couples TRBV5-6 to TRBJ1-2; a possible D gene is TRBD1 (5 bases). Germline values: CDR1 SGHDT, CDR2 YYEEEE. This CDR3 is built from 14 residues. V dropped 0 bases and J dropped 4 bases, with 10 bases sitting between them. CDR3 amino acids: CASSLGQSAYGYTF. CDR3 coding DNA: TGTGCCAGCAGCTTGGGACAGTCCGCCTATGGCTACACCTTC.